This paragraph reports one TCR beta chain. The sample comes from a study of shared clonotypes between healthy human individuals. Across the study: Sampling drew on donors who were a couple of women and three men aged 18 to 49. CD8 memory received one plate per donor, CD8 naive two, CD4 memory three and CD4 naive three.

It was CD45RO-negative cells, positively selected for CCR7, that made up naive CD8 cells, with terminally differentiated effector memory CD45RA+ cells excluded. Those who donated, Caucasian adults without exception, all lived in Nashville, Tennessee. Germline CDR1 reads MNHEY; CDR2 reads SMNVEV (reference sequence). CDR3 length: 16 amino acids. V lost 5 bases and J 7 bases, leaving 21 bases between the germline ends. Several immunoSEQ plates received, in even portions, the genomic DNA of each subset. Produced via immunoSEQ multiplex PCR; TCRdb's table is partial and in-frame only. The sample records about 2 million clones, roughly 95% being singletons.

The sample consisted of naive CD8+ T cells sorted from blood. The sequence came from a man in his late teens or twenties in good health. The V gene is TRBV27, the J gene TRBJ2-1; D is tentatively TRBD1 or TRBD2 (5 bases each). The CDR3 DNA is TGTGCCAGCAGTCCTAAGGGACCAGGAGGACGAAATGAGCAGTTCTTC. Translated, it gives CASSPKGPGGRNEQFF.